The 21 T cell receptor beta chains presented below share a single source sample, sequenced in a study of cytomegalovirus exposure and HLA in healthy donors. Researchers ran the PCR with 60 Vbeta and 13 Jbeta primers. The table came from immunoSEQ multiplex PCR; TCRdb's copy has only in-frame clones and leaves some out. The table records about 150,000 clones, approximately 70% of them present only once. Sample: PBMCs. All receptors derive from a woman between 55 and 75 years old in good health and CMV-seronegative.

The chain recombines TRBV18 with TRBJ1-1, with TRBD1 identical over 7 bases. Germline values: CDR1 KGHSH, CDR2 LQKENI. This CDR3 contains 14 residues. V gave up 3 bases and J gave up 0 bases; unmatched junction bases: 1. CDR3 region: CASSPTGLNTEAFF. The CDR3 DNA follows: TGTGCCAGCTCACCGACAGGGTTGAACACTGAAGCTTTCTTT.

This clone was detected only a few times. The rearrangement joins TRBV7-9 to TRBJ2-7; TRBD2 aligns across 11 bases. CDR1 is SEHNR, CDR2 FQNEAQ, per germline (reference sequence). CDR3 size: 16 residues. Trimming at V came to 5 bases and at J to 5 bases, leaving 11 bases not matched to a gene. The CDR3: CASSLTSGSYSNEQYF. DNA of the CDR3: TGTGCCAGCAGCCTCACTAGCGGGAGTTATAGCAACGAGCAGTACTTC.

In its sample, this clone was seen a few times. The same CDR3 also results from other DNA sequences found in this sample. The chain links TRBV6-1 to TRBJ1-5, with a weak D call TRBD1 (5 bases). This CDR3 has 14 residues. V was trimmed by 7 bases and J by 2 bases, leaving 12 bases between them. CDR1 is MNHNS, CDR2 SASEGT, per germline. CDR3 protein: CASTRDSGNQPQHF. The CDR3 DNA follows: TGTGCCAGCACCCGGGACTCGGGCAATCAGCCCCAGCATTTT.

The chain couples TRBV7-3 to TRBJ2-3, with 11 nucleotides matching TRBD2. J gave up 2 bases and V 5 bases, and 6 bases lay outside the gene matches. Germline V gene sequence: CDR1 SGHTA, CDR2 FQGTGA. The CDR3 runs 16 residues. The CDR3 loop reads CASSPLAGALTDTQYF. The CDR3 nucleotides are TGTGCCAGCAGCCCACTAGCGGGGGCCCTCACAGATACGCAGTATTTT.

V is TRBV10-3 and J is TRBJ2-5, with a possible D match to TRBD1 (6 bases). There are 14 residues in the CDR3. Germline V CDR1 and CDR2: ENHRY, SYGVKD. Trimming left V 3 bases short and J 2 bases short, with 10 bases between. The CDR3 DNA is TGTGCCATCAGTGACCAGGGGACACAAGAGACCCAGTACTTC. Translating it yields CAISDQGTQETQYF.

The rearrangement uses TRBV5-1 and TRBJ2-5; TRBD2 matches 9 bases. This CDR3 is built from 15 residues. In germline, CDR1 is SGHRS, CDR2 YFSETQ. With V trimmed by 1 base and J by 3 bases, 4 bases remained unmatched. This chain's CDR3 is CASSLRTSAEETQYF. CDR3 coding DNA: TGCGCCAGCAGCTTGAGGACTAGCGCCGAAGAGACCCAGTACTTC.

The chain has TRBV7-2 and TRBJ2-5; 7 nucleotides match TRBD2. Germline lookup yields CDR1 SGHTA and CDR2 FQGNSA. The CDR3 has 15 amino acids. V dropped 4 bases and J dropped 2; count of bases not matched to a gene: 7. CDR3 nucleotides: TGTGCCAGCAGCTCCCCCCTGGGGGGGCAAGAGACCCAGTACTTC. Residues: CASSSPLGGQETQYF.

The rearrangement joins TRBV7-3 to TRBJ2-5; 11 bases match TRBD2. The J call is doubtful: the DNA matches TRBJ2-7 better. Germline V gene sequence: CDR1 SGHTA, CDR2 FQGTGA. The CDR3 extends over 15 amino acids. CDR3 sequence: CASSRETSGNYEQYF. DNA of the CDR3: TGTGCCAGCAGCCGCGAGACTAGCGGGAACTACGAGCAGTACTTC.

The V and J genes are TRBV28 and TRBJ1-2, with 8 bases aligning to TRBD1. V was pared by 2 bases and J by 8 bases, with 7 bases of the junction left unmatched. Germline CDR1 and CDR2: MDHEN and SYDVKM. The CDR3 has 14 residues. In DNA, the CDR3 is TGTGCCAGCAGTTTACGGGACAGGTGGCGAGGCTACACCTTC. It translates to CASSLRDRWRGYTF.

Concerning this clone: One end of the junction varies from germline; a read error may be responsible. The chain links TRBV7-9 to TRBJ2-3; D is possibly TRBD1 (7 bases). Per the germline V gene, CDR1 is SEHNR and CDR2 is FQNEAQ (reference sequence). The CDR3 is 12 residues long. This chain's CDR3 is CSSSQGGYTQYF. In DNA form, the CDR3 reads TGTTCCAGCAGCCAGGGGGGTTATACGCAGTATTTT.

The J gene is TRBJ1-1, the V gene TRBV6-6; no definite D call. CDR1 is MNHNY and CDR2 is SVGAGI in the germline V gene (reference sequence). V shed 4 bases and J shed 4 bases, with 10 bases lying between them. This CDR3 contains 13 residues. The CDR3 reads CASSFLRGTEAFF. The CDR3 DNA sequence: TGTGCCAGCAGTTTTCTGCGGGGCACTGAAGCTTTCTTT.

The chain couples TRBV25-1 to TRBJ2-7; D may be TRBD1 (6 bases). Germline V lookup: CDR1 MGHDK, CDR2 SYGVNS. The V and J ends lost 1 base and 4 bases respectively, with 14 bases between them. This CDR3 has 15 amino acids. The DNA of the CDR3 is TGTGCCAGCAGTGAATCGTCAGGGGAAGGGTACGAGCAGTACTTC. Its protein product is CASSESSGEGYEQYF.

The chain joins TRBV5-1 to TRBJ1-5, with D uncertain. The ends were cut back, 0 bases at V and 0 bases at J, with 10 bases in the middle. Per germline, CDR1 SGHRS and CDR2 YFSETQ. The CDR3 has 16 amino acids. CDR3 coding DNA: TGCGCCAGCAGCTTGGTGGGAGGCCTTAGCAATCAGCCCCAGCATTTT. Amino acid sequence: CASSLVGGLSNQPQHF.

V usage is TRBV5-1 and J usage is TRBJ2-5; 9 bases align to TRBD1. The CDR3 length is 16 residues. Germline V gene data show CDR1 as SGHRS and CDR2 as YFSETQ. V lost 4 bases and J lost 5; bases outside the gene matches: 12. This CDR3 reads CASSRSSQGAAETQYF. CDR3 DNA sequence: TGCGCCAGCAGCCGTTCCTCACAGGGGGCGGCGGAGACCCAGTACTTC. Complete variable domain (other parts from reference TRBV5-1 and TRBJ2-5): KAGVTQTPRYLIKTRGQQVTLSCSPISGHRSVSWYQQTPGQGLQFLFEYFSETQRNKGNFPGRFSGRQFSNSRSEMNVSTLELGDSALYLCASSRSSQGAAETQYFGPGTRLLVL.

The chain has TRBV27 and TRBJ2-2; the D gene is possibly TRBD1 (5 bases). Germline CDR1 MNHEY, CDR2 SMNVEV (reference sequence). V lost 6 bases, J lost 6 bases, and 14 bases lay in between. There are 14 residues in the CDR3. The DNA for the CDR3 is TGTGCCAGCAGGCAGGGTAGTTGGGCCGGGGAGCTGTTTTTT. This translates into CASRQGSWAGELFF.

This clone occurred a few times. J is TRBJ2-5 and V is TRBV5-4; D might be TRBD1 (7 bases). The CDR3 is 14 amino acids. The V end lost 4 bases, the J end lost 2 bases, and 12 bases lay between the germline ends. Germline assignment: CDR1 SGHNT and CDR2 YYREEE (reference sequence). The CDR3, as DNA: TGTGCCAGCAGCATACAGGGGACTCAAGAGACCCAGTACTTC. It codes for CASSIQGTQETQYF.

This chain connects TRBV21-1 to TRBJ1-2; TRBD1 is the table's D call, not checked against the DNA. TRBV21-1 is annotated as a pseudogene. This CDR3 is built from 14 residues. The CDR3, as DNA: TGTGCCAGCAGCCACAGGGGGCATGGCTATGGCTACACCTTC. Its translation: CASSHRGHGYGYTF.

The CDR3 coding sequence is TGTGCCAGCAGCCCCCAGGGGGAAGGCACAGATACGCAGTATTTT. Protein: CASSPQGEGTDTQYF. The chain is built from TRBV5-5 and TRBJ2-3, with TRBD1 matching 7 bases. This CDR3 spans 15 amino acids. V was clipped by 4 bases and J by 1 base; unmatched bases: 6. Germline CDR1 SGHKS, CDR2 YYEKEE (reference sequence).

The V gene is TRBV9, the J gene TRBJ1-5, with 8 positions matching TRBD1. The germline gives CDR1 SGDLS, CDR2 YYNGEE. V gave up 4 bases and J gave up 5 bases; unmatched junction bases: 5. The CDR3 sequence is 14 residues long. This CDR3 reads CASSLDRADQPQHF. The CDR3 coding sequence is TGTGCCAGCAGCCTGGACAGGGCGGATCAGCCCCAGCATTTT.

V is TRBV5-6 and J is TRBJ2-7, with 8 bases that match TRBD2. The CDR3 has 15 residues. CDR1 and CDR2 from the germline V gene are SGHDT and YYEEEE. V lost 3 bases to trimming and J lost 0 bases; unmatched junction nucleotides: 5. CDR3 nucleotides: TGTGCCAGCAGCTCTAGCGGGTTGCCCTCCTACGAGCAGTACTTC. This encodes CASSSSGLPSYEQYF.

This sequence joins TRBV7-9 and TRBJ1-2; a weak D match, TRBD1 (5 bases). Germline values: CDR1 SEHNR, CDR2 FQNEAQ (reference sequence). V was clipped by 2 bases and J by 4 bases, with 5 bases between them. The CDR3 spans 12 residues. The chain's CDR3 is CASSLQGYGYTF. The CDR3 DNA follows: TGTGCCAGCAGCTTACAGGGCTATGGCTACACCTTC.